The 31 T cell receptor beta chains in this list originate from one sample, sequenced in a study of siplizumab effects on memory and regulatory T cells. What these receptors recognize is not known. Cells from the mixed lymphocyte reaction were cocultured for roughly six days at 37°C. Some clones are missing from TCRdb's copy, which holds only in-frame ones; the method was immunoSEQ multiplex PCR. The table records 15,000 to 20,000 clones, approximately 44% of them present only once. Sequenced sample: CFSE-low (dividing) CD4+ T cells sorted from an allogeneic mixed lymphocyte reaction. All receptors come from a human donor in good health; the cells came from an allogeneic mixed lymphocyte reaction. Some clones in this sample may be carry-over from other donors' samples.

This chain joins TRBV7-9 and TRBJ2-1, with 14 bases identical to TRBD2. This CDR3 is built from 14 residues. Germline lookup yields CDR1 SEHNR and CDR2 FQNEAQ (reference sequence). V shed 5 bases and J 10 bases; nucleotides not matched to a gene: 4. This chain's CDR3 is CASSLGLAGVEQFF. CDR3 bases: TGTGCCAGCAGCCTGGGACTAGCGGGGGTCGAGCAGTTCTTC. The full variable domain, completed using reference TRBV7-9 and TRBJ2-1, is DTGVSQNPRHKITKRGQNVTFRCDPISEHNRLYWYRQTLGQGPEFLTYFQNEAQLEKSRLLSDRFSAERPKGSFSTLEIQRTEQGDSAMYLCASSLGLAGVEQFFGPGTRLTVL.

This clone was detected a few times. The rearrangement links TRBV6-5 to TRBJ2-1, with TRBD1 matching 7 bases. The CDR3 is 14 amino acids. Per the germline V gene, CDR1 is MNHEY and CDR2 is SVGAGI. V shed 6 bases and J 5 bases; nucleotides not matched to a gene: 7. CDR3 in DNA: TGTGCCAGCAGACTCACGGGACAGAACAATGAGCAGTTCTTC. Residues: CASRLTGQNNEQFF.

The CDR3 sequence is CASSQDTQFTEQYF. In DNA, the CDR3 is TGTGCCAGCAGCCAAGATACCCAATTTACCGAGCAGTACTTC. The rearrangement links TRBV14 to TRBJ2-5, with unresolved D. Matching the DNA end better, TRBJ2-7 makes the J call doubtful. The CDR3 is made up of 14 amino acids. CDR1 and CDR2 from the germline V gene are SGHDN and FVKESK.

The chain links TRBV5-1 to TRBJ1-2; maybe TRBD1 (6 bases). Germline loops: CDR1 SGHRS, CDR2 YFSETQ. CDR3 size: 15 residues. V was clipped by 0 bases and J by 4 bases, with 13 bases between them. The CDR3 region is CASSLVGTGTYGYTF. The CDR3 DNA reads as TGCGCCAGCAGCTTGGTAGGTACAGGGACCTATGGCTACACCTTC.

CDR3 residues: CASSRGPAGSGGNTIYF. The DNA for the CDR3 is TGTGCCAGTAGTAGGGGGCCGGCCGGCTCTGGTGGAAACACCATATATTTT. V is TRBV19 and J is TRBJ1-3, with a weak D call TRBD1 (6 bases). The ends were cut back, 4 bases at V and 3 bases at J, with 19 bases in the middle. From germline, CDR1 is LNHDA and CDR2 SQIVND (reference sequence). The CDR3 length is 17 residues. The full variable domain, in which reference TRBV19 and TRBJ1-3 provide the parts outside the CDR3, is DGGITQSPKYLFRKEGQNVTLSCEQNLNHDAMYWYRQDPGQGLRLIYYSQIVNDFQKGDIAEGYSVSREKKESFPLTVTSAQKNPTAFYLCASSRGPAGSGGNTIYFGEGSWLTVV.

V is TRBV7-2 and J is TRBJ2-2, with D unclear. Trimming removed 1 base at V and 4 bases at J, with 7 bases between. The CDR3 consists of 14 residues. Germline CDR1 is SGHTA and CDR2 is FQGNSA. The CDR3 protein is CASSLVMVTGELFF. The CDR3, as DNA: TGTGCCAGCAGCTTAGTAATGGTCACCGGGGAGCTGTTTTTT.

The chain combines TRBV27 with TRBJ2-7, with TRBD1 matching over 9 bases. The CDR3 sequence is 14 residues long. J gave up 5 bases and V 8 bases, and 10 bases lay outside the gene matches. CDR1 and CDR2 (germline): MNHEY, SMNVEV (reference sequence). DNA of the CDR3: TGTGCCAGCGGTTACGGGGACAGGGCTAACGAGCAGTACTTC. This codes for CASGYGDRANEQYF.

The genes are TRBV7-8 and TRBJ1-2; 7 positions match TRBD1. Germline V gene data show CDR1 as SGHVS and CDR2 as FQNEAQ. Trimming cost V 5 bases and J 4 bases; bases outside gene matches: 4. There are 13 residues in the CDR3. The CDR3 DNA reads TGTGCCAGCAGCCAAACAGGGGCCTATGGCTACACCTTC. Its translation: CASSQTGAYGYTF.

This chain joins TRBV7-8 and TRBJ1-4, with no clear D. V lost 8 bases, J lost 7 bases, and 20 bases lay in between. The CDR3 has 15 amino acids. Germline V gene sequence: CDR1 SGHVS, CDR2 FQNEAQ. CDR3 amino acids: CASGLMSGVIEKLFF. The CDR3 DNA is TGTGCCAGCGGGTTAATGAGTGGGGTGATTGAAAAACTGTTTTTT.

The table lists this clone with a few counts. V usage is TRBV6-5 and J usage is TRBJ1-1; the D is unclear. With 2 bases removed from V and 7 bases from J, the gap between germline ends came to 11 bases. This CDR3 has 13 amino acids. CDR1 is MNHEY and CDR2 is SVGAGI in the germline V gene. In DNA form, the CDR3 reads TGTGCCAGCAGTTACATAAGAGGCAGTGAAGCTTTCTTT. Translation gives CASSYIRGSEAFF.

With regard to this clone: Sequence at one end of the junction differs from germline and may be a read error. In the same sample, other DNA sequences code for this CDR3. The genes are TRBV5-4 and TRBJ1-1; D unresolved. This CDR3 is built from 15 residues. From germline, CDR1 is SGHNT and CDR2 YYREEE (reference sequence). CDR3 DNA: TGCGCCAGCAGCTTTTATTGGGGTTTAGGCACTGAAGCTTTCTTT. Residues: CASSFYWGLGTEAFF.

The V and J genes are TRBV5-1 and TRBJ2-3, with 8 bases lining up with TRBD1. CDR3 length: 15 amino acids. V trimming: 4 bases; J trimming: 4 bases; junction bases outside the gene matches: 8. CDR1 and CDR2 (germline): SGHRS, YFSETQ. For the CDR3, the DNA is TGCGCCAGCAGCGGACTCGGACAGGGCGCAGATACGCAGTATTTT. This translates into CASSGLGQGADTQYF.

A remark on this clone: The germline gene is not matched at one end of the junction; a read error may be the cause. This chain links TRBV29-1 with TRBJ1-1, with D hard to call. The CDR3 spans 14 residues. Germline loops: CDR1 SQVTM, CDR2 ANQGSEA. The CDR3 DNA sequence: TGCAACGTTGCTCGGACGGGCAAGAACACTGAAGCTTTCTTT. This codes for CNVARTGKNTEAFF.

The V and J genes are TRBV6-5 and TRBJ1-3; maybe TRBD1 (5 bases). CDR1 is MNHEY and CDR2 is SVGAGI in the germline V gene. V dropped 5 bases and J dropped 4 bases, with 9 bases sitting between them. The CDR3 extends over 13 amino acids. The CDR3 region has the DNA TGTGCCAGCAGTAGGGGTACAGGAAACACCATATATTTT. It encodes CASSRGTGNTIYF.

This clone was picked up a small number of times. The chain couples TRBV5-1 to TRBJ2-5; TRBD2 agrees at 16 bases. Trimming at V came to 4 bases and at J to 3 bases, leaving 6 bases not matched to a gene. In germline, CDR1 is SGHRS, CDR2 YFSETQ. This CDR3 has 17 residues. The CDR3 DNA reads TGCGCCAGCAGCAACTGGGGACTAGCGGGGGGGAAAGAGACCCAGTACTTC. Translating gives CASSNWGLAGGKETQYF.

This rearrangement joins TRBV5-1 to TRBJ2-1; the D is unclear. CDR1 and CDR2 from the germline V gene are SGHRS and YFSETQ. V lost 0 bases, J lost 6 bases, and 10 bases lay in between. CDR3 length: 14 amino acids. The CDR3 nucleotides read TGCGCCAGCAGCTTGGCCGGGTCCCGCAATGAGCAGTTCTTC. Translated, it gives CASSLAGSRNEQFF.

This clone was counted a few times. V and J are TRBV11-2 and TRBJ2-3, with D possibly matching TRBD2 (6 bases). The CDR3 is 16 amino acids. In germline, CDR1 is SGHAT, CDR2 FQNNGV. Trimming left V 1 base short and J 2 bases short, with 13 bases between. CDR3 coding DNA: TGTGCCAGCAGCTTAGGACTAGATACTTTCACAGATACGCAGTATTTT. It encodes CASSLGLDTFTDTQYF.

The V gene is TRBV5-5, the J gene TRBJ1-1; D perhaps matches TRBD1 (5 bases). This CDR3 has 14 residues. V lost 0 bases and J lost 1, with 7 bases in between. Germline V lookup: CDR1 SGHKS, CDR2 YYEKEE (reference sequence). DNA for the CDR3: TGTGCCAGCAGCTTGGCAGGGACGAACACTGAAGCTTTCTTT. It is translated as CASSLAGTNTEAFF.

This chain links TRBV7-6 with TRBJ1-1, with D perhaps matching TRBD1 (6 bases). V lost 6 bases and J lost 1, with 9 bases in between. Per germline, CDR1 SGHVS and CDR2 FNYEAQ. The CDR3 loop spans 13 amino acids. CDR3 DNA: TGTGCCAGCAGTCAGGGGCAGAACACTGAAGCTTTCTTT. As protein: CASSQGQNTEAFF.

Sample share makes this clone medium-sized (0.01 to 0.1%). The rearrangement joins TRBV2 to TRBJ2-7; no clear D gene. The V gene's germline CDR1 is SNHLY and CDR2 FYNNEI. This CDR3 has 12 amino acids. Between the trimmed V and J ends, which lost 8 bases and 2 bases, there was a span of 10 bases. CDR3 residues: CASGAKTYEQYF. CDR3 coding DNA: TGTGCCAGCGGTGCGAAAACCTACGAGCAGTACTTC.

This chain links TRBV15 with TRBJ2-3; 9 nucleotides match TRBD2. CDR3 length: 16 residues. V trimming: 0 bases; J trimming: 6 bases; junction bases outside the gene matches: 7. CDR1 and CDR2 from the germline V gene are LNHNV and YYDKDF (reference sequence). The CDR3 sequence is CATSRDGGGAGDTQYF. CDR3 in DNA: TGTGCCACCAGCAGAGATGGCGGGGGGGCGGGGGATACGCAGTATTTT.

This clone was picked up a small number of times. CDR3 residues: CSARRQDEQYF. DNA of the CDR3: TGCAGTGCTCGGAGGCAGGACGAGCAGTACTTC. The rearrangement joins TRBV20-1 to TRBJ2-7; D may be TRBD2 (5 bases). Germline CDR1 and CDR2: DFQATT and SNEGSKA (reference sequence). The CDR3 runs 11 residues. Trimming shortened V by 5 bases and J by 5 bases, and 10 bases separated the two germline ends.

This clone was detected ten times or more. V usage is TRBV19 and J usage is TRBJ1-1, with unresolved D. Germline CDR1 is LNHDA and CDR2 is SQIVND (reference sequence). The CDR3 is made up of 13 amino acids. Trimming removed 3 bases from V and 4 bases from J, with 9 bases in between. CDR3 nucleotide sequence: TGTGCCAGTAGTATCGGGGTCTCCACTGAAGCTTTCTTT. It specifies CASSIGVSTEAFF. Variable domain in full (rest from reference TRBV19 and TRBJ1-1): DGGITQSPKYLFRKEGQNVTLSCEQNLNHDAMYWYRQDPGQGLRLIYYSQIVNDFQKGDIAEGYSVSREKKESFPLTVTSAQKNPTAFYLCASSIGVSTEAFFGQGTRLTVV.

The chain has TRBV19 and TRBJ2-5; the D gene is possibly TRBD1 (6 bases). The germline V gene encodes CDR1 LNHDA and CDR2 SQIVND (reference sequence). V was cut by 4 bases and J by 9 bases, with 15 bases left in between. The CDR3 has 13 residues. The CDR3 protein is CASSTGVLGPQYF. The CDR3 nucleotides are TGTGCCAGTAGTACAGGGGTACTAGGACCCCAGTACTTC.

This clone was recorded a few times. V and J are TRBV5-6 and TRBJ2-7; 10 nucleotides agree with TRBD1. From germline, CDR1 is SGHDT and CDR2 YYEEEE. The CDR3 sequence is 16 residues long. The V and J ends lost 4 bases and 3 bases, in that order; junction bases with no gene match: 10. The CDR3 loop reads CASSGRTGGMDYEQYF. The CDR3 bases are TGTGCCAGCAGCGGGAGGACAGGGGGAATGGACTACGAGCAGTACTTC.

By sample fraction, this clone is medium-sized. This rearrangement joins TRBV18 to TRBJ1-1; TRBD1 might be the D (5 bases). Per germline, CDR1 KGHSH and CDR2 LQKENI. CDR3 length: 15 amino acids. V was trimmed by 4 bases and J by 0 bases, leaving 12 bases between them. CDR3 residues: CASSLQTGVNTEAFF. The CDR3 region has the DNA TGTGCCAGCTCACTCCAGACGGGGGTGAACACTGAAGCTTTCTTT. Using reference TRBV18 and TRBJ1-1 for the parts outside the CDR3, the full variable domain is NAGVMQNPRHLVRRRGQEARLRCSPMKGHSHVYWYRQLPEEGLKFMVYLQKENIIDESGMPKERFSAEFPKEGPSILRIQQVVRGDSAAYFCASSLQTGVNTEAFFGQGTRLTVV.

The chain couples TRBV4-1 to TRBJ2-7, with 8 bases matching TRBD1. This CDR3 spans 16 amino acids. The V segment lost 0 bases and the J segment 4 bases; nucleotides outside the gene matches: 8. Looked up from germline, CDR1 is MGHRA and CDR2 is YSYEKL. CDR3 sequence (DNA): TGCGCCAGCAGCCAAGACCCAGGACAGGGTATTTACGAGCAGTACTTC. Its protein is CASSQDPGQGIYEQYF.

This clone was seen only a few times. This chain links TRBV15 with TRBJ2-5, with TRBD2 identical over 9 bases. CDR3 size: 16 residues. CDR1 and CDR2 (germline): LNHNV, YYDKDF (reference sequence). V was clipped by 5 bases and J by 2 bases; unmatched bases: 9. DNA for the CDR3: TGTGCCACCAGCGACGGTCTAGCGGGACCTCAAGAGACCCAGTACTTC. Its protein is CATSDGLAGPQETQYF.

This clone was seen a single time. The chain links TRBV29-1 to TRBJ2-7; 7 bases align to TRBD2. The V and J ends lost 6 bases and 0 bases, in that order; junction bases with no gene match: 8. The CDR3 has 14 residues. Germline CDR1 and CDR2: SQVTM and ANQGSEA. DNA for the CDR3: TGCAGCGTGGGTAGGCGGGGGTCCTCCTACGAGCAGTACTTC. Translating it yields CSVGRRGSSYEQYF.

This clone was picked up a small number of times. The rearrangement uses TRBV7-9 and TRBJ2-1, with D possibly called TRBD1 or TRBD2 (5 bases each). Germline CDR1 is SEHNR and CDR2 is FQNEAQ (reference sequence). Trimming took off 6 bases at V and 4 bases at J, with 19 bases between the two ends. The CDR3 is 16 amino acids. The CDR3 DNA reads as TGTGCCAGCAGTTCTTTGTGGGGGTCCAGTTACAATGAGCAGTTCTTC. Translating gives CASSSLWGSSYNEQFF.

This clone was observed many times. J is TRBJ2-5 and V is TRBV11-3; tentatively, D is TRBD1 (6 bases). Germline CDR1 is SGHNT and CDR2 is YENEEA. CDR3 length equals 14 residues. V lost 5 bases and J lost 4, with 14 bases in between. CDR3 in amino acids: CASSPGPGAETQYF. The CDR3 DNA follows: TGTGCCAGCAGCCCGGGACCAGGGGCAGAGACCCAGTACTTC.